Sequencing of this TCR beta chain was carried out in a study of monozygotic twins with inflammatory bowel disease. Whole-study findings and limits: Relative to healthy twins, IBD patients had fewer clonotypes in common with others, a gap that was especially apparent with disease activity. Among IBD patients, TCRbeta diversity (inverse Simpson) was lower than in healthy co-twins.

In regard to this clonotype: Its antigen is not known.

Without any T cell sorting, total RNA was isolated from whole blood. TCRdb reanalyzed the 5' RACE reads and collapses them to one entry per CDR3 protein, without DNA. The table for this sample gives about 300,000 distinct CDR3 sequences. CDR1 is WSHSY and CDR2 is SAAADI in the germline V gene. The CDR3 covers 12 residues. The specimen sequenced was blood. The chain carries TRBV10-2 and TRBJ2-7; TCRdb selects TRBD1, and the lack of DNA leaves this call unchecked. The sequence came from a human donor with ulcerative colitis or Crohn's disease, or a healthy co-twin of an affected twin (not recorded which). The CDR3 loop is CATKDRAHEQYF.